The entry below gives a single TCR beta chain sequence along with its context. This CDR3 is built from 12 residues. V trimming: 6 bases; J trimming: 11 bases; junction bases outside the gene matches: 3. The germline V gene has CDR1 MNHEY and CDR2 SMNVEV (reference sequence). The sample is drawn from a study of OX40 agonist ivuxolimab in advanced cancers. Some clones are missing from TCRdb's copy, which holds only in-frame ones; the method was immunoSEQ multiplex PCR. The sample includes 65,000 to 75,000 clones, about 85% of them seen just once. Exclusion applied to patients with autoimmune disease history or systemic immunosuppression.

The specimen was CD4+ or CD8+ T cells sorted from blood, collected in a trial of the OX40 agonist ivuxolimab. This TCR was recovered from an adult with an advanced solid tumor such as melanoma, head and neck, liver or kidney cancer. The rearrangement joins TRBV27 to TRBJ2-3; 12 bases agree with TRBD2. The DNA of the CDR3 is TGTGCCAGCAGCCGGACTAGCGGGGAGCAGTATTTT. It specifies CASSRTSGEQYF.